This T cell receptor (beta chain) was recovered during a study of cytomegalovirus exposure and HLA in healthy donors. Study-level findings and limits: The study flagged about 150 TCR beta chains as cytomegalovirus-associated. A subsequent analysis found that TCR clusters from the first cohort also tended to co-occur in the roughly 120 validation repertoires, with approximately 95% of cluster scores above 0.

With respect to this clone: Antigen specificity is unknown.

The CDR3 is 16 residues long. After removal of 3 bases from V and 5 bases from J, the junction contained 9 bases not matched to a gene. Germline V gene lookup returns CDR1 MNHEY and CDR2 SVGAGI. Only in-frame clones appear in the TCRdb table, and some are missing; sequencing was by immunoSEQ multiplex PCR. This table has about 120,000 clones, 89% appearing once. The donors were part of the roughly 120-subject validation cohort, which stood apart from the approximately 630-subject first cohort. What was sequenced was PBMCs. The rearrangement uses TRBV6-5 and TRBJ1-2, with 10 bases fitting TRBD1. The TCR sequence derives from a woman aged 18-29 years in good health and CMV-seronegative. The CDR3 DNA is TGTGCCAGCAGTTATCCGCCGGGACAGGGGTATTATGGCTACACCTTC. The encoded protein is CASSYPPGQGYYGYTF.